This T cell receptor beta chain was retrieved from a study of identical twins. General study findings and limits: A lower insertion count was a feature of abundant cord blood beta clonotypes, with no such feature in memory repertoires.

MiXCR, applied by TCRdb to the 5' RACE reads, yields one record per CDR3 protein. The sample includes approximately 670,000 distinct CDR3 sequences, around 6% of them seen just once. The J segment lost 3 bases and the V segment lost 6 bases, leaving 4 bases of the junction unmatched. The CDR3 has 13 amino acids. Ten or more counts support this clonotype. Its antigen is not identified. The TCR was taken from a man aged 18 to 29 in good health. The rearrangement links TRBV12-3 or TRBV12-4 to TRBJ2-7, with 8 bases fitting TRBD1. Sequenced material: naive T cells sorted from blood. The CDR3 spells CASSQGQGYEQYF. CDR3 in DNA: TGTGCCAGCAGCCAAGGACAGGGCTACGAGCAGTACTTC.